This TCR beta chain was captured in a study of CD8+ T cells in alopecia areata. As for the study in general: Those patients who were treated received oral tofacitinib, which was given at 5 to 10 mg twice daily for moderate-to-severe alopecia areata.

For this clone: Its antigen is not identified.

CDR1 LNHNV and CDR2 YYDKDF come from the germline V gene (reference sequence). This CDR3 comprises 16 residues. The ends lost 5 bases at V and 4 bases at J; junction bases unmatched: 10. The study team obtained lesional scalp punch biopsies and peripheral blood from alopecia areata patients. Extraction of RNA preceded its reverse transcription into cDNA, which served as the sequencing template. This table comes from immunoSEQ multiplex PCR, and its TCRdb copy is limited to in-frame clones, with some not included. The sample has around 160,000 clones, over 80% seen once. Study findings and constraints: Mice showed clearer TCR sharing than patients did, a gap that was possibly HLA-related.

The specimen comprised CD8+ T cells sorted from blood, sampled at week 0. The clonotype originates from a human donor with alopecia areata. The rearrangement uses TRBV15 and TRBJ2-3, with TRBD2 matching 9 bases. CDR3 in amino acids: CATSSTLAGDPDTQYF. The CDR3 nucleotides are TGTGCCACCAGCTCTACCTTAGCGGGGGACCCAGATACGCAGTATTTT.